A single sample gave rise to the 13 T cell receptor beta chains below, sequenced in a study of cytomegalovirus exposure and HLA in healthy donors. Amplification used 60 Vbeta primers and 13 Jbeta primers. TCRdb's copy holds only in-frame clones and misses some; the assay was immunoSEQ multiplex PCR. Of some 150,000 clones in the sample, approximately 10% were seen once. The specimen was PBMCs. These TCRs come from a woman aged 40 to 49 in good health and CMV-seropositive.

The sample holds a few counts of this clone. This sample includes further DNA sequences coding for the same CDR3. The chain links TRBV2 to TRBJ2-7; possible D gene TRBD1, 5 bases. Germline CDR1 and CDR2: SNHLY and FYNNEI. The CDR3 has 14 amino acids. Trimming took 2 bases from V and 1 from J, leaving 9 bases between them. CDR3 residues: CASSEQGSSYEQYF. As DNA, the CDR3 is TGTGCCAGCAGTGAACAGGGTAGTTCCTACGAGCAGTACTTC.

This clone was counted between two and nine times. The V and J genes are TRBV4-3 and TRBJ2-3, with 10 bases fitting TRBD2. The germline CDR1 and CDR2 sequences are LGHNA and YSLEER. Trimming removed 0 bases from V and 13 bases from J; junction bases left unmatched: 7. The CDR3 loop spans 14 amino acids. This chain's CDR3 is CASSQDVTSGEEYF. CDR3 nucleotide sequence: TGCGCCAGCAGCCAAGATGTAACTAGCGGGGAAGAGTATTTT.

The V and J genes are TRBV5-1 and TRBJ2-1, with D possibly matching TRBD1 (5 bases). CDR3 size: 12 residues. The V end was cut by 2 bases, the J end by 14 bases, with 14 bases between. CDR1 and CDR2 from the germline V gene are SGHRS and YFSETQ. The CDR3 DNA reads as TGCGCCAGCAGCTTAATAGGGTTAGGGGAGTTCTTC. The encoded protein is CASSLIGLGEFF.

This clone occurred a few times. The V gene is TRBV11-3, the J gene TRBJ1-1; weak D call: TRBD1 (5 bases). Trimming took 5 bases from V and 1 from J, leaving 14 bases between them. Germline values: CDR1 SGHNT, CDR2 YENEEA. The CDR3 runs to 15 residues. The CDR3 bases are TGTGCCAGCAGCAACGCTGGCACAGGGAACACTGAAGCTTTCTTT. As protein: CASSNAGTGNTEAFF.

This clone was detected only a few times. The chain combines TRBV5-4 with TRBJ2-3; 11 bases map to TRBD2. V lost 4 bases to trimming and J lost 4 bases; unmatched junction nucleotides: 8. Germline CDR1 SGHNT, CDR2 YYREEE (reference sequence). The CDR3 totals 16 residues. CDR3 region: CASSTPLAGGADTQYF. The CDR3 DNA is TGTGCCAGCAGCACACCTCTAGCGGGGGGCGCAGATACGCAGTATTTT.

This clone has more than one count but fewer than ten. This rearrangement joins TRBV7-6 to TRBJ2-1, with D unresolved. Germline loops: CDR1 SGHVS, CDR2 FNYEAQ. V was trimmed by 1 base and J by 5 bases, leaving 12 bases between them. This CDR3 is built from 15 residues. The CDR3, as DNA: TGTGCCAGCAGCTTAGGACTCGGCCCCCACAATGAGCAGTTCTTC. It encodes CASSLGLGPHNEQFF. The variable domain in full, completed from reference TRBV7-6 and TRBJ2-1, reads GAGVSQSPRYKVTKRGQDVALRCDPISGHVSLYWYRQALGQGPEFLTYFNYEAQQDKSGLPNDRFSAERPEGSISTLTIQRTEQRDSAMYRCASSLGLGPHNEQFFGPGTRLTVL.

The V and J genes are TRBV7-9 and TRBJ2-7; tentatively, D is TRBD1 (6 bases). The germline V gene has CDR1 SEHNR and CDR2 FQNEAQ (reference sequence). V lost 7 bases and J lost 2, with 15 bases in between. The CDR3 loop spans 14 amino acids. CDR3 coding DNA: TGTGCCAGCAACCTCCGGGACAATCCCTACGAGCAGTACTTC. Translating it yields CASNLRDNPYEQYF.

This clone was seen more than once but under ten times. This chain uses TRBV2 with TRBJ2-1; possibly TRBD2 for D (6 bases). CDR3 length: 15 amino acids. The germline V gene has CDR1 SNHLY and CDR2 FYNNEI. The V end lost 3 bases, the J end lost 9 bases, and 18 bases lay between the germline ends. CDR3 DNA sequence: TGTGCCAGCAGTGACCGCGGGGCAGGAGGAGGTGAGCAGTTCTTC. It encodes CASSDRGAGGGEQFF. Together with reference TRBV2 and TRBJ2-1, the CDR3 gives the full variable domain: EPEVTQTPSHQVTQMGQEVILRCVPISNHLYFYWYRQILGQKVEFLVSFYNNEISEKSEIFDDQFSVERPDGSNFTLKIRSTKLEDSAMYFCASSDRGAGGGEQFFGPGTRLTVL.

The chain couples TRBV5-4 to TRBJ1-1, with D perhaps matching TRBD1 (5 bases). The CDR3 consists of 15 residues. Germline assignment: CDR1 SGHNT and CDR2 YYREEE (reference sequence). Between the trimmed V and J ends, which lost 0 bases and 0 bases, there was a span of 9 bases. CDR3 sequence: CASSLGGTMNTEAFF. DNA for the CDR3: TGTGCCAGCAGCTTGGGGGGGACTATGAACACTGAAGCTTTCTTT.

V and J are TRBV11-3 and TRBJ1-1; 9 bases align to TRBD1. The V gene's germline CDR1 is SGHNT and CDR2 YENEEA. This CDR3 spans 16 amino acids. V was pared by 5 bases and J by 1 base, with 8 bases of the junction left unmatched. This CDR3 reads CASSPGQGRENTEAFF. The CDR3 DNA reads TGTGCCAGCAGCCCAGGACAGGGGAGGGAGAACACTGAAGCTTTCTTT.

A remark on this clone: Other DNA sequences in this specimen translate into the identical CDR3. This chain links TRBV18 with TRBJ1-1; 9 positions agree with TRBD1. V shed 3 bases and J 7 bases; nucleotides not matched to a gene: 0. CDR3 size: 12 residues. Germline values: CDR1 KGHSH, CDR2 LQKENI. The CDR3 DNA sequence: TGTGCCAGCTCACCGGACAGGGGTGAAGCTTTCTTT. Amino acid sequence: CASSPDRGEAFF.

The genes are TRBV10-2 and TRBJ1-2; D is undetermined. The germline V and J ends were trimmed by 4 bases and 4 bases, with 13 bases remaining between them. Germline V gives CDR1 WSHSY, CDR2 SAAADI. There are 14 residues in the CDR3. The CDR3 sequence is CASSVAGQLYGYTF. In DNA, the CDR3 is TGCGCCAGCAGTGTTGCAGGTCAGCTCTATGGCTACACCTTC.

The V call is TRBV5-6, the J call TRBJ2-5, with 9 bases lining up with TRBD2. Losses at the gene ends were 0 bases for V and 1 base for J; bases not matched to a gene: 7. The V gene's germline CDR1 is SGHDT and CDR2 YYEEEE. The CDR3 loop spans 17 amino acids. The CDR3 sequence: CASSLGPLAGIQETQYF. The CDR3 nucleotides read TGTGCCAGCAGCTTGGGCCCTCTAGCGGGGATCCAAGAGACCCAGTACTTC.